This T cell receptor (beta chain) was sequenced during a study of shared clonotypes between healthy human individuals. Sequencing used immunoSEQ multiplex PCR; TCRdb keeps in-frame clones, though not all of them. The sample shows about 700,000 clones, just over 90% of them seen only once. The naive CD8 population came from CD45RO-negative cells selected for CCR7, without terminally differentiated effector memory CD45RA+ cells. Sequencing was carried out using naive CD8+ T cells sorted from blood. The TCR was taken from a man aged 30 to 39 in good health.

CDR3 in amino acids: CASSPLGPRPETQYF. CDR3 coding DNA: TGTGCCAGCTCACCTTTGGGACCTAGGCCGGAGACCCAGTACTTC. The chain employs TRBV18 and TRBJ2-5; D is tentatively TRBD1 or TRBD2 (5 bases each). V gave up 3 bases and J gave up 5 bases, with 16 bases separating them. This CDR3 has 15 residues. Germline V gene sequence: CDR1 KGHSH, CDR2 LQKENI.